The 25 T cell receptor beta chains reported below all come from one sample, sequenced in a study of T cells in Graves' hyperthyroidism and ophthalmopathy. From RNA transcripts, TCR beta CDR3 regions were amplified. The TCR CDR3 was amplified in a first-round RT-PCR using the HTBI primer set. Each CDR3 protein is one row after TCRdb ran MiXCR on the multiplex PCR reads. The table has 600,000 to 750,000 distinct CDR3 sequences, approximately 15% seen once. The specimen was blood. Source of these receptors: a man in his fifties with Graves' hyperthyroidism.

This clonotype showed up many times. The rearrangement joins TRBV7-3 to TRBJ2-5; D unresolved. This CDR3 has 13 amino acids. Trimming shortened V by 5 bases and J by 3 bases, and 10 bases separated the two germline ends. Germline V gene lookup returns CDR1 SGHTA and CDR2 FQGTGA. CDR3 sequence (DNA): TGTGCCAGCAGCCCGCTGAACGAAGAGACCCAGTACTTC. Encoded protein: CASSPLNEETQYF.

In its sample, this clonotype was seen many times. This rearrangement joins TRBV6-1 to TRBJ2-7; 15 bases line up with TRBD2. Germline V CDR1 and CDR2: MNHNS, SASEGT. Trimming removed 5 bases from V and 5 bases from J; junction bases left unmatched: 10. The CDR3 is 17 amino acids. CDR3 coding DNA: TGTGCCAGCAGTCCCGGACTAGCGGGAGGGCAAGGCCACGAGCAGTACTTC. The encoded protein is CASSPGLAGGQGHEQYF.

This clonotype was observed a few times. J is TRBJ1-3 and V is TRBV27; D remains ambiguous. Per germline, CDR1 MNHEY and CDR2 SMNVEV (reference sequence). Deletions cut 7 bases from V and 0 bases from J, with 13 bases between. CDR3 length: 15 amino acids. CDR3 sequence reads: CASKDLSHSGNTIYF. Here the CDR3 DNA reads TGTGCCAGCAAGGACCTTTCCCACTCTGGAAACACCATATATTTT.

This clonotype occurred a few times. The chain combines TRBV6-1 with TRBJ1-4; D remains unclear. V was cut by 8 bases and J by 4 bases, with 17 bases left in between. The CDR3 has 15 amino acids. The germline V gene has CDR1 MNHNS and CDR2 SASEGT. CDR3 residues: CASSNDGLDNEKLFF. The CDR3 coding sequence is TGTGCCAGCTCAAACGATGGACTGGATAATGAAAAACTGTTTTTT.

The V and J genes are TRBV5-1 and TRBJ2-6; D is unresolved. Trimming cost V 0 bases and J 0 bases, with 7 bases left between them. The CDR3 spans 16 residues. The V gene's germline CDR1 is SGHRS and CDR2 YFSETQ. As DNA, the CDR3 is TGCGCCAGCAGCTTGGGTATATACTCTGGGGCCAACGTCCTGACTTTC. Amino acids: CASSLGIYSGANVLTF.

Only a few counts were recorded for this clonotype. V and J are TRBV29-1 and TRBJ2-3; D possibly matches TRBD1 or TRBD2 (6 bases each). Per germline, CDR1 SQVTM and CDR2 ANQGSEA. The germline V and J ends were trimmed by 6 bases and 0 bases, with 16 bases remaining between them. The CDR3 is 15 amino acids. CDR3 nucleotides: TGCAGCGTCCTGGGGGGCGGAGTGAGCACAGATACGCAGTATTTT. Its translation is CSVLGGGVSTDTQYF.

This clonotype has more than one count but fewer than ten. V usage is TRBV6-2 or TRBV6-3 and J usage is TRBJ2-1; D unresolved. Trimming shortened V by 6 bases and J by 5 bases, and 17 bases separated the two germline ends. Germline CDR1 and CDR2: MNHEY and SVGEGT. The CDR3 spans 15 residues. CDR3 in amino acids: CASSLGLLRDNEQFF. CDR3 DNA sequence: TGTGCCAGCAGCCTCGGGCTTCTTAGAGACAATGAGCAGTTCTTC.

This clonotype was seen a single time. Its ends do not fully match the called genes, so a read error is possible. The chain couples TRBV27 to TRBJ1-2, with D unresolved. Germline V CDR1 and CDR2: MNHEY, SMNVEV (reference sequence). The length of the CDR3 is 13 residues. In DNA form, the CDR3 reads TGTACCAGCAGACCCGCTGGTACCTATGGCTACACCTTC. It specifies CTSRPAGTYGYTF.

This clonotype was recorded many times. CDR3 sequence reads: CASSFLPSGVSGEQYF. DNA for the CDR3: TGTGCCAGCAGCTTTCTCCCCTCAGGGGTTTCGGGCGAGCAGTACTTC. J is TRBJ2-7 and V is TRBV7-2, with D tentatively TRBD1 (6 bases). V dropped 3 bases and J dropped 6 bases, with 21 bases sitting between them. There are 16 residues in the CDR3. Looked up from germline, CDR1 is SGHTA and CDR2 is FQGNSA.

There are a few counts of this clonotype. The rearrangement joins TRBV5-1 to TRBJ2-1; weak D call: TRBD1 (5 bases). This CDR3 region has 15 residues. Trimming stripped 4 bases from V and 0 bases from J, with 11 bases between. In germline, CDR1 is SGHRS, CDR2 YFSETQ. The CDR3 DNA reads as TGCGCCAGCAGCCAGGGTGCCAGCTCCTACAATGAGCAGTTCTTC. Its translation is CASSQGASSYNEQFF.

The CDR3 loop is CASSEGIRDEAFF. The CDR3 bases are TGTGCCAGCAGTGAGGGAATCAGGGATGAAGCTTTCTTT. This rearrangement joins TRBV6-1 to TRBJ1-1; a possible D gene is TRBD1 (5 bases). The CDR3 consists of 13 residues. V lost 3 bases, J lost 7 bases, and 12 bases lay in between. The V gene's germline CDR1 is MNHNS and CDR2 SASEGT.

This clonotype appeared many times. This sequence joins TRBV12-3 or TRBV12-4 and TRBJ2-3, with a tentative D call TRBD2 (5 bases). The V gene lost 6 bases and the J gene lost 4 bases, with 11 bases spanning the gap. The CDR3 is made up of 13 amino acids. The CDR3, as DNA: TGTGCCAGCAGGCTCGGGGTTCCAGATACGCAGTATTTT. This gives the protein CASRLGVPDTQYF.

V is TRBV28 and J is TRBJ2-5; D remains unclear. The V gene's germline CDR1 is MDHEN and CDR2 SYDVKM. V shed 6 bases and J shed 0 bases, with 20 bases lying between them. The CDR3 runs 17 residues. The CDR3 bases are TGTGCCAGCAGCTTCGCCCACTTAGCCGGGTACCAAGAGACCCAGTACTTC. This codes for CASSFAHLAGYQETQYF.

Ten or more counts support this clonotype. The CDR3 loop is CASTPAEGYNQPQHF. CDR3 nucleotides: TGTGCCAGCACCCCCGCGGAAGGGTACAATCAGCCCCAGCATTTT. The rearrangement uses TRBV28 and TRBJ1-5; D not resolved. CDR1 and CDR2 (germline): MDHEN, SYDVKM. CDR3 length: 15 amino acids. The V end was cut by 7 bases, the J end by 3 bases, with 16 bases between.

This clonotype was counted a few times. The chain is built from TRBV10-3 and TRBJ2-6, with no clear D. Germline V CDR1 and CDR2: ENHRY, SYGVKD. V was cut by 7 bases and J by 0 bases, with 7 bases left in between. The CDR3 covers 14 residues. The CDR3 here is CAINGFSGANVLTF. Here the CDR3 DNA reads TGTGCCATCAACGGGTTCTCTGGGGCCAACGTCCTGACTTTC.

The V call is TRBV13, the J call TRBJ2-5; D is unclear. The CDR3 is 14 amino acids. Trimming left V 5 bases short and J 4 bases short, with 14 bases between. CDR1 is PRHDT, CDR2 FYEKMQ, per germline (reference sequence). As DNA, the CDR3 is TGTGCCAGCAGCGATCGGGCCCGCCGAGAGACCCAGTACTTC. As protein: CASSDRARRETQYF.

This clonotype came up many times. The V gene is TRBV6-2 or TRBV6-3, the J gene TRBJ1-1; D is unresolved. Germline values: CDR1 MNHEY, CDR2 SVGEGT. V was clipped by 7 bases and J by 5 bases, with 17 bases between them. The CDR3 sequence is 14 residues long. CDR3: CASIKVGRATEAFF. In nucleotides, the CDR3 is TGTGCCAGCATCAAGGTAGGGAGAGCGACTGAAGCTTTCTTT.

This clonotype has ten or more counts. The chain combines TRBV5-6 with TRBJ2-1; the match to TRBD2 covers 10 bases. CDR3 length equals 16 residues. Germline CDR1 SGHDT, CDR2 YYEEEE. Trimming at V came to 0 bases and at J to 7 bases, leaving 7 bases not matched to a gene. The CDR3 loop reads CASSLELAGVLNEQFF. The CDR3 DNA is TGTGCCAGCAGCTTGGAGCTAGCGGGAGTGCTGAATGAGCAGTTCTTC.

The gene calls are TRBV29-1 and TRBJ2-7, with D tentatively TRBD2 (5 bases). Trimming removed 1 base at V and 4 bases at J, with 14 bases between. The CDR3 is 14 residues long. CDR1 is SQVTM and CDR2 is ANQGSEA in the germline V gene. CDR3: CSVEGGRERYEQYF. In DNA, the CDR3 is TGCAGCGTTGAAGGTGGGAGAGAACGGTACGAGCAGTACTTC.

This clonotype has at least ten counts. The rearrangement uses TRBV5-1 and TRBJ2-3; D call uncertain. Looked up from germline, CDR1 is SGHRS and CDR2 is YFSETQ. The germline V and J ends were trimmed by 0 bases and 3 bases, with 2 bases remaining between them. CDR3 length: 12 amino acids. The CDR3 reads CASSLETDTQYF. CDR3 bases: TGCGCCAGCAGCTTGGAAACAGATACGCAGTATTTT.

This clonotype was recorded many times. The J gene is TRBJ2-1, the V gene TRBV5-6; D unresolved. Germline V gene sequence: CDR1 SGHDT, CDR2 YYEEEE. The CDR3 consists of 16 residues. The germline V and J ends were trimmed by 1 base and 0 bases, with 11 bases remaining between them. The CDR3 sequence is CASSLIGGSSYNEQFF. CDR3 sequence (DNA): TGTGCCAGCAGCTTGATCGGCGGTAGCTCCTACAATGAGCAGTTCTTC.

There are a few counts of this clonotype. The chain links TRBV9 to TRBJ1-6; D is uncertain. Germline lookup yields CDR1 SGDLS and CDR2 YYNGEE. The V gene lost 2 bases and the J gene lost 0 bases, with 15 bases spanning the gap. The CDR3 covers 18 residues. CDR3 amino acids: CASSVIAGGSSYNSPLHF. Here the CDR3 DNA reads TGTGCCAGCAGCGTCATTGCAGGTGGGAGCTCCTATAATTCACCCCTCCACTTT.

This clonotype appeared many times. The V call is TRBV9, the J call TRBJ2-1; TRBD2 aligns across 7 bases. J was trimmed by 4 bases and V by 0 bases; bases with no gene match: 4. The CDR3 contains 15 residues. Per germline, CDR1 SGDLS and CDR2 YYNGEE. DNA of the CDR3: TGTGCCAGCAGCGTAGAAGCGGGAACATACAATGAGCAGTTCTTC. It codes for CASSVEAGTYNEQFF.

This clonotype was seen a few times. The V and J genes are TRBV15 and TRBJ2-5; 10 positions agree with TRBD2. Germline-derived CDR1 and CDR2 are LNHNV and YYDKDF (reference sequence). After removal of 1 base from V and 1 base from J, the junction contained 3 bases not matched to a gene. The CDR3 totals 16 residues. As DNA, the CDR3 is TGTGCCACCAGCAGAGGGACTAGCGGTACCCAAGAGACCCAGTACTTC. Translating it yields CATSRGTSGTQETQYF.

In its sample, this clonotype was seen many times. The CDR3 region is CASSFQTSGRDYNEQFF. Written as DNA, the CDR3 is TGTGCCAGCAGTTTCCAGACTAGCGGGAGGGATTACAATGAGCAGTTCTTC. The V and J genes are TRBV28 and TRBJ2-1; 14 nucleotides align to TRBD2. V shed 3 bases, J shed 4 bases, and the junction held 5 bases outside the gene matches. This CDR3 has 17 amino acids. From germline, CDR1 is MDHEN and CDR2 SYDVKM.